The next 16 T cell receptor beta chains were all read from a single sample in a study of beta chain features in type 1 diabetes (dated by TCRdb to between 2017 and 2018). Libraries were built with the immunoSEQ multiplex PCR assay. The entire amount of isolated RNA was reverse transcribed using the High Capacity cDNA Reverse Transcription Kit, so the sequenced TCRB transcripts were expressed ones. The table comes from immuneACCESS by way of TCRdb, which keeps in-frame sequences with V and J called. Part of the clones is missing from these tables; in studies checked, under half for an unresolved V gene and the rest for unknown reasons. A total of a few hundred thousand clones appear in this sample, approximately 11% of them only once. Jointly, the top ten make up 0.015% of the sample. Sequenced: naive CD4+ T cells from blood. The cell subset or site label here, explained by the study, means: true naive CD4+ T cells. These receptors were obtained from a woman aged 25 to 39 in good health.

The rearrangement joins TRBV30 to TRBJ2-2; 9 bases line up with TRBD1. The junction had 7 bases not matched to a gene; V was cut back by 5 bases and J by 3 bases. CDR1 GTSNPN and CDR2 SVGIG come from the germline V gene (reference sequence). The CDR3 is made up of 15 amino acids. CDR3 bases: TGTGCCTGGGAGCCGGGACAGGGTTACACCGGGGAGCTGTTTTTT. Protein: CAWEPGQGYTGELFF.

The chain has TRBV2 and TRBJ2-3; TRBD2 matches 7 bases. The CDR3 consists of 14 residues. In germline, CDR1 is SNHLY, CDR2 FYNNEI. Trimming removed 6 bases from V and 1 base from J; junction bases left unmatched: 4. This CDR3 is CASRGGPGTDTQYF. CDR3 DNA sequence: TGTGCCAGCAGGGGAGGGCCAGGCACAGATACGCAGTATTTT. The variable domain in full, completed from reference TRBV2 and TRBJ2-3, reads EPEVTQTPSHQVTQMGQEVILRCVPISNHLYFYWYRQILGQKVEFLVSFYNNEISEKSEIFDDQFSVERPDGSNFTLKIRSTKLEDSAMYFCASRGGPGTDTQYFGPGTRLTVL.

The chain joins TRBV4-2 to TRBJ1-3; D might be TRBD1 (5 bases). This CDR3 comprises 15 residues. Deletions cut 4 bases from V and 3 bases from J, with 13 bases between. CDR1 is LGHNA, CDR2 YNFKEQ, per germline. This CDR3 is CASSRFAQGGNTIYF. The CDR3 coding sequence is TGTGCCAGCAGCCGATTTGCGCAGGGTGGAAACACCATATATTTT.

This sequence joins TRBV7-8 and TRBJ2-7, with 13 positions matching TRBD2. Germline CDR1 and CDR2: SGHVS and FQNEAQ. This CDR3 has 15 amino acids. The ends lost 5 bases at V and 3 bases at J; junction bases unmatched: 4. The CDR3: CASSPRTSGSYEQYF. CDR3 DNA: TGTGCCAGCAGCCCCAGGACTAGCGGGAGCTACGAGCAGTACTTC.

The gene calls are TRBV19 and TRBJ2-1; TRBD2 matches 14 bases. The J segment lost 10 bases and the V segment lost 7 bases, leaving 12 bases of the junction unmatched. CDR1 and CDR2 (germline): LNHDA, SQIVND (reference sequence). CDR3 length equals 16 residues. The CDR3 reads CASTGRPGLAGDEQFF. CDR3 bases: TGTGCCAGTACGGGACGGCCGGGACTAGCGGGAGACGAGCAGTTCTTC.

In the case of this clone: Compared with germline, one end of the junction differs, possibly owing to a read error. CDR3 in DNA: TGTGCTAGCAGCTCCGGGACTAGCGGAGGCACAGATACGCAGTATTTT. Residues: CASSSGTSGGTDTQYF. V usage is TRBV7-7 and J usage is TRBJ2-3; 11 bases fit TRBD2. CDR3 length: 16 amino acids. Germline assignment: CDR1 SSHAT and CDR2 FNYEAQ (reference sequence). Filled out from reference TRBV7-7 and TRBJ2-3, the complete variable domain reads GAGVSQSPRYKVTKRGQDVTLRCDPISSHATLYWYQQALGQGPEFLTYFNYEAQPDKSGLPSDRFSAERPEGSISTLTIQRTEQRDSAMYRCASSSGTSGGTDTQYFGPGTRLTVL.

V is TRBV4-2 and J is TRBJ2-7, with 9 bases lining up with TRBD2. Losses at the gene ends were 0 bases for V and 3 bases for J; bases not matched to a gene: 9. CDR3 length equals 17 residues. Germline CDR1 LGHNA, CDR2 YNFKEQ. CDR3 sequence (DNA): TGTGCCAGCAGCCAAGAGGGTAAGGTAGCGGGAGTCTACGAGCAGTACTTC. Translating gives CASSQEGKVAGVYEQYF.

CDR3 amino acids: CASSTRPYGQGLLNTEAFF. The DNA of the CDR3 is TGTGCCAGCAGCACCCGCCCCTATGGACAGGGACTCTTGAACACTGAAGCTTTCTTT. J is TRBJ1-1 and V is TRBV9, with 8 bases that match TRBD1. V lost 4 bases and J lost 0; bases outside the gene matches: 17. Germline values: CDR1 SGDLS, CDR2 YYNGEE. CDR3 length: 19 residues.

This clone was detected only a few times. The chain uses TRBV18 and TRBJ1-1, with D unclear. The CDR3 contains 16 residues. From germline, CDR1 is KGHSH and CDR2 LQKENI. V gave up 8 bases and J gave up 5 bases, with 24 bases separating them. CDR3 coding DNA: TGTGCCAGCAAGACGGCAGGATCAGGTGTCTCTACTGAAGCTTTCTTT. Protein sequence: CASKTAGSGVSTEAFF.

There are a few counts of this clone. J is TRBJ2-1 and V is TRBV5-1; 10 nucleotides align to TRBD1. The V gene's germline CDR1 is SGHRS and CDR2 YFSETQ. The CDR3 length is 15 residues. With 4 bases clipped from V and 5 bases from J, the junction kept 6 bases outside the gene matches. The CDR3: CASSLGQGGNNEQFF. The DNA of the CDR3 is TGCGCCAGCAGCCTTGGACAGGGGGGAAACAATGAGCAGTTCTTC.

V and J are TRBV7-9 and TRBJ1-1, with D possibly matching TRBD1 (5 bases). V lost 0 bases, J lost 2 bases, and 10 bases lay in between. The CDR3 spans 15 residues. Germline CDR1 SEHNR, CDR2 FQNEAQ (reference sequence). CDR3 nucleotides: TGTGCCAGCAGCTTAGCGGCGGGGGGAAACACTGAAGCTTTCTTT. Translating it yields CASSLAAGGNTEAFF.

This clone appeared a few times. The chain uses TRBV27 and TRBJ2-1; TRBD1 is a possible D gene (6 bases). Germline V gene sequence: CDR1 MNHEY, CDR2 SMNVEV (reference sequence). This CDR3 has 11 residues. V was cut by 5 bases and J by 10 bases, with 9 bases left in between. In DNA form, the CDR3 reads TGTGCCAGCAGTAACGACAGGGAGCAGTTCTTC. This gives the protein CASSNDREQFF.

In its sample, this clone was seen a few times. V gene TRBV5-1 combines with J gene TRBJ2-1, with D possibly matching TRBD1 (6 bases). The germline V gene encodes CDR1 SGHRS and CDR2 YFSETQ. This CDR3 has 16 amino acids. V shed 0 bases and J shed 1 base, with 11 bases lying between them. The CDR3 nucleotides are TGCGCCAGCAGCTTGGTCCAGGGGAATTCCTACAATGAGCAGTTCTTC. As protein: CASSLVQGNSYNEQFF.

This clone occurred a few times. V usage is TRBV7-2 and J usage is TRBJ1-5; D is perhaps TRBD1 (6 bases). CDR3 length equals 15 residues. Germline CDR1 SGHTA, CDR2 FQGNSA. Trimming pared 5 bases from V and 1 base from J, leaving 12 bases between. CDR3: CASSPEGGSNQPQHF. CDR3 DNA sequence: TGTGCCAGCAGCCCAGAGGGGGGGAGCAATCAGCCCCAGCATTTT.

As DNA, the CDR3 is TGTGCCAGCCGGGACACTTTGGACAATGAGCAGTTCTTC. It codes for CASRDTLDNEQFF. This rearrangement joins TRBV10-3 to TRBJ2-1; D is perhaps TRBD1 (6 bases). CDR3 length: 13 residues. The germline V gene has CDR1 ENHRY and CDR2 SYGVKD. Trimming removed 10 bases at V and 5 bases at J, with 15 bases between.

This clone came up a few times. This sample also contains other DNA sequences that code for the same CDR3. V is TRBV7-2 and J is TRBJ2-5; D gene unclear. Trimming took off 2 bases at V and 5 bases at J, with 3 bases between the two ends. This CDR3 contains 11 residues. From germline, CDR1 is SGHTA and CDR2 FQGNSA. CDR3: CASSLSETQYF. The DNA for the CDR3 is TGTGCCAGCAGCTTATCTGAGACCCAGTACTTC.